A few counts support the clone carrying this T cell receptor (beta chain). Its antigen is unknown. These data come from a study of T-cell memory formation after mild COVID-19. The study's findings and limits: Certain responding clones were present in pre-infection memory, suggesting participation of cross-reactive memory. Clones shrinking from day 15 to 85 showed even CD4/CD8 mixes; later expanders tilted CD4+.

Trimming took off 5 bases at V and 5 bases at J, with 22 bases between the two ends. The CDR3 totals 16 residues. In germline, CDR1 is PRHDT, CDR2 FYEKMQ (reference sequence). From the 5' RACE reads, TCRdb called clonotypes with MiXCR, one entry per CDR3 protein. There are approximately 570,000 distinct CDR3 sequences in the sample; approximately 18% occur only once, and about 12% lies in the top ten. The source material was PBMCs or a T cell subset sorted from them (not recorded which). This TCR came from an adult woman who had mild COVID-19 (a few samples of this study predate the infection). Cell type and time point are not known. V is TRBV13 and J is TRBJ2-7; D possibly corresponds to TRBD1 (7 bases). The CDR3 sequence is CASSPRREDRTHEQYF. For the CDR3, the DNA is TGTGCCAGCAGCCCCCGGAGGGAGGACAGGACCCACGAGCAGTACTTC.